Following are 11 T cell receptor beta chains from one sample sequenced in a study of OX40 agonist ivuxolimab in advanced cancers. Libraries were built with the immunoSEQ multiplex PCR assay. The table was pulled from immuneACCESS by TCRdb, which kept in-frame rearrangements only. Such tables lose some clones; where checked, under half of the loss comes from unresolved V genes, and the rest has no known cause. This sample lists under 85,000 clones; more than 70% were detected once. The ten largest clones add up to around 0.5% of the sample. The input for sequencing was CD4+ or CD8+ T cells sorted from blood, taken in a trial of the OX40 agonist ivuxolimab. Receptors originate from an adult with an advanced solid tumor such as melanoma, head and neck, liver or kidney cancer.

The chain combines TRBV6-5 with TRBJ2-7; the D gene could be TRBD1 or TRBD2 (5 bases each). V lost 7 bases, J lost 0 bases, and 16 bases lay in between. The CDR3 extends over 15 amino acids. The germline V gene encodes CDR1 MNHEY and CDR2 SVGAGI. CDR3 nucleotides: TGTGCCAGCACCCCGCCCGGGGCCAGCTCCTACGAGCAGTACTTC. Amino acids: CASTPPGASSYEQYF.

In this sample, this clone turned up a few times. No conserved phenylalanine or tryptophan ends this CDR3, so it is likely a read error. The chain carries TRBV2 and TRBJ1-6; possible D gene TRBD1, 6 bases. The V gene's germline CDR1 is SNHLY and CDR2 FYNNEI. There are 15 residues in the CDR3. V dropped 6 bases and J dropped 7 bases, with 16 bases sitting between them. The CDR3 sequence: CASSPLGQMNSPLHL. The CDR3 nucleotides are TGTGCCAGCAGCCCCTTAGGACAGATGAATTCACCCCTCCACCTT.

This sequence joins TRBV18 and TRBJ1-6; TRBD1 agrees at 8 bases. The CDR3 contains 17 residues. After removal of 2 bases from V and 4 bases from J, the junction contained 7 bases not matched to a gene. CDR1 KGHSH and CDR2 LQKENI come from the germline V gene. CDR3 in amino acids: CASSPFSGQDYNSPLHF. The CDR3 nucleotides read TGTGCCAGCTCACCATTCTCGGGACAGGATTATAATTCACCCCTCCACTTT.

The rearrangement joins TRBV7-2 to TRBJ2-3, with no clear D. The CDR3 runs to 15 residues. Trimming stripped 1 base from V and 2 bases from J, with 10 bases between. CDR1 and CDR2 from the germline V gene are SGHTA and FQGNSA. The CDR3 DNA sequence: TGTGCCAGCAGCTTAGAAGTGACTGTCACAGATACGCAGTATTTT. Its translation is CASSLEVTVTDTQYF.

On this clone itself: Because the CDR3 is missing its conserved closing phenylalanine or tryptophan, this is likely a read error. This chain links TRBV19 with TRBJ1-6, with D perhaps TRBD1 (5 bases). This CDR3 contains 15 residues. In germline, CDR1 is LNHDA, CDR2 SQIVND (reference sequence). Trimming took off 6 bases at V and 5 bases at J, with 14 bases between the two ends. CDR3 sequence reads: CASRPQAGDNSPLHL. The CDR3 nucleotides read TGTGCCAGTAGGCCACAGGCAGGAGATAATTCACCCCTCCACCTT.

This chain uses TRBV6-1 with TRBJ1-5; the D gene is possibly TRBD1 (6 bases). The germline V and J ends were trimmed by 3 bases and 0 bases, with 9 bases remaining between them. Germline V CDR1 and CDR2: MNHNS, SASEGT. CDR3 length: 15 residues. CDR3 nucleotides: TGTGCCAGCAGTGACCGGACAGATAGCAATCAGCCCCAGCATTTT. It yields the protein CASSDRTDSNQPQHF.

CDR3 protein: CASSLGVSYNEQFF. CDR3 bases: TGTGCCAGCAGCTTGGGGGTCTCCTACAATGAGCAGTTCTTC. J is TRBJ2-1 and V is TRBV7-8; D possibly uses TRBD1 or TRBD2 (5 bases each). Trimming shortened V by 3 bases and J by 0 bases, and 6 bases separated the two germline ends. This CDR3 has 14 amino acids. Germline assignment: CDR1 SGHVS and CDR2 FQNEAQ.

V and J are TRBV27 and TRBJ1-3, with a tentative D call TRBD1 (6 bases). The CDR3 has 15 amino acids. The germline gives CDR1 MNHEY, CDR2 SMNVEV (reference sequence). V was trimmed by 6 bases and J by 0 bases, leaving 12 bases between them. In DNA form, the CDR3 reads TGTGCCAGCAGAGACTTAGGGGGCTCTGGAAACACCATATATTTT. Protein product: CASRDLGGSGNTIYF.

The chain employs TRBV5-4 and TRBJ2-1; 8 positions agree with TRBD2. The CDR3 is 16 residues long. Germline V gene data show CDR1 as SGHNT and CDR2 as YYREEE (reference sequence). Losses at the gene ends were 4 bases for V and 0 bases for J; bases not matched to a gene: 6. CDR3 sequence reads: CASSGGGSSSYNEQFF. DNA of the CDR3: TGTGCCAGCAGCGGCGGGGGGTCCAGCTCCTACAATGAGCAGTTCTTC.

This chain joins TRBV7-9 and TRBJ2-2; D is perhaps TRBD2 (7 bases). This CDR3 has 14 amino acids. With 11 bases removed from V and 5 bases from J, the gap between germline ends came to 18 bases. CDR1 and CDR2 from the germline V gene are SEHNR and FQNEAQ (reference sequence). CDR3 sequence: CASVRGGGTGELFF. In DNA, the CDR3 is TGTGCCTCCGTACGCGGGGGCGGAACCGGGGAGCTGTTTTTT.

The chain links TRBV5-6 to TRBJ2-7; no firm D call. Trimming pared 7 bases from V and 1 base from J, leaving 21 bases between. Germline V gene data show CDR1 as SGHDT and CDR2 as YYEEEE. This CDR3 contains 16 residues. The CDR3 DNA follows: TGTGCCAGCCCGAAGGAGTTACCGGCATTATCCTACGAGCAGTACTTC. Translated: CASPKELPALSYEQYF.